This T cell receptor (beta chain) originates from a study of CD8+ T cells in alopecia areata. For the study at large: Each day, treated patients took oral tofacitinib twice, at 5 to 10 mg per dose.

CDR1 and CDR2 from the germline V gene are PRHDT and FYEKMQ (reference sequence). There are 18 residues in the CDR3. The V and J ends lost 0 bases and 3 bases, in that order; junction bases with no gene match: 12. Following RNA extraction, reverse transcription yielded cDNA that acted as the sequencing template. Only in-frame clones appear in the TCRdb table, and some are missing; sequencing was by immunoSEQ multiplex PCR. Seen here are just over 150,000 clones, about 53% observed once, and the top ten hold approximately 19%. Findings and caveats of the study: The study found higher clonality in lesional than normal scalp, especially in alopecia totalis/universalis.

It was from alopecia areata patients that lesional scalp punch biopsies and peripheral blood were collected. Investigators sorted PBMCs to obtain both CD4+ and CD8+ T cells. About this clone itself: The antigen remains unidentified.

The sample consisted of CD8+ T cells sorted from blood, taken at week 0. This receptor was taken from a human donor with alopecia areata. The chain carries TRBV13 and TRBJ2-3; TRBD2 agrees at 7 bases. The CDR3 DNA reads TGTGCCAGCAGCTTAGGCCCAGGGAGCGGGGCCTTAACAGATACGCAGTATTTT. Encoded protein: CASSLGPGSGALTDTQYF.